This TCR beta chain derives from a study of regulatory and conventional T cells in RAG deficiency. Measured with immunoSEQ multiplex PCR; TCRdb has only the in-frame clones, and not every one. Of over 8,000 clones listed, roughly 90% are singletons. As to this clone: Its cognate antigen is unknown.

Study-level results: Omenn syndrome and CID/AS patients had approximately 100-fold fewer unique Treg TCR beta sequences, versus about 10-fold elsewhere. In Omenn syndrome, Treg and Tconv repertoires overlapped >85%.

The sorted regulatory T cells were CD4+, CD25-high and CD127-low, with genomic DNA sequenced. Trimming left V 2 bases short and J 5 bases short, with 19 bases between. The CDR3 is made up of 15 amino acids. CDR1 and CDR2 from the germline V gene are GTSNPN and SVGIG (reference sequence). The same data also went into a second study, on regulatory T cells. That paper adds: The PCR used 52 TRBV and 13 TRBJ primers. Patient repertoires had restricted TRB V-J pairs and skewed V and J usage, most in Tregs.

The material sequenced was Tregs sorted from blood. The source is a human donor in good health. V usage is TRBV30 and J usage is TRBJ2-7, with D tentatively TRBD2 (5 bases). CDR3 in amino acids: CAWSLAAGLRDEQYF. In nucleotides, the CDR3 is TGTGCCTGGAGTCTCGCGGCAGGACTTAGGGACGAGCAGTACTTC.